Listed here are 18 T cell receptor beta chains from one sample, sequenced in a study of cytotoxic CD8 clonotypes in ibrutinib-treated CLL. Clones were read by immunoSEQ multiplex PCR, and TCRdb kept only the in-frame ones, dropping some. This table has fewer than 400,000 clones, roughly 67% appearing once. This specimen consisted of PBMCs, obtained after 36 months of ibrutinib treatment. These receptors were taken from a human donor with chronic lymphocytic leukemia.

Remarks on this clone: The same CDR3 can be traced to other DNA sequences in this sample. J is TRBJ1-1 and V is TRBV29-1, with unresolved D. CDR3 size: 12 residues. Germline CDR1 reads SQVTM; CDR2 reads ANQGSEA. The V and J ends lost 1 base and 1 base respectively, with 4 bases between them. The CDR3 reads CSVEGGNTEAFF. The DNA of the CDR3 is TGCAGCGTTGAAGGGGGGAACACTGAAGCTTTCTTT.

The chain uses TRBV6-6 and TRBJ2-7; D is unresolved. The germline gives CDR1 MNHNY, CDR2 SVGAGI (reference sequence). The CDR3 spans 10 residues. The V end lost 7 bases, the J end lost 5 bases, and 6 bases lay between the germline ends. In DNA, the CDR3 is TGTGCCAGCATGGGCAACGAGCAGTACTTC. Translating gives CASMGNEQYF.

This clone showed up just a few times. The chain combines TRBV6-5 with TRBJ1-2; D uncertain. The germline V and J ends were trimmed by 5 bases and 4 bases, with 11 bases remaining between them. Looked up from germline, CDR1 is MNHEY and CDR2 is SVGAGI. This CDR3 is built from 13 residues. The CDR3 loop is CASSKGSGYGYTF. The DNA for the CDR3 is TGTGCCAGCAGTAAGGGTTCGGGCTATGGCTACACCTTC.

The chain is built from TRBV9 and TRBJ1-1, with a tentative D call TRBD1 (6 bases). CDR1 is SGDLS and CDR2 is YYNGEE in the germline V gene. CDR3 length: 15 amino acids. The V end lost 2 bases, the J end lost 4 bases, and 15 bases lay between the germline ends. The CDR3 DNA reads TGTGCCAGCAGCGTCTCGGGACACCCGGCCACTGAAGCTTTCTTT. Translation: CASSVSGHPATEAFF.

The chain couples TRBV27 to TRBJ2-5, with D possibly being TRBD1 (6 bases). Germline V CDR1 and CDR2: MNHEY, SMNVEV (reference sequence). V lost 6 bases, J lost 1 base, and 21 bases lay in between. The CDR3 sequence is 17 residues long. The CDR3 region has the DNA TGTGCCAGCAGCCGAGAGGGACAATCGAACGCCCAAGAGACCCAGTACTTC. It specifies CASSREGQSNAQETQYF.

DNA for the CDR3: TGCGCCAGCAGCTTGGAACTAGCGGCTATCTCCTACGAGCAGTACTTC. Protein sequence: CASSLELAAISYEQYF. The chain is built from TRBV5-1 and TRBJ2-7; TRBD2 aligns across 8 bases. J was trimmed by 0 bases and V by 0 bases; bases with no gene match: 5. Looked up from germline, CDR1 is SGHRS and CDR2 is YFSETQ. The CDR3 has 16 amino acids.

This clone was seen a few times. Written as DNA, the CDR3 is TGTGCCAGCAGCTGGGACGGAGTGAACGAGCAGTACTTC. Its protein product is CASSWDGVNEQYF. The chain joins TRBV7-9 to TRBJ2-7; either TRBD1 or TRBD2 may supply D (5 bases each). Per germline, CDR1 SEHNR and CDR2 FQNEAQ (reference sequence). The CDR3 covers 13 residues. Trimming took off 4 bases at V and 5 bases at J, with 12 bases between the two ends.

This clone was observed a handful of times. V and J are TRBV11-2 and TRBJ2-7; D uncertain. The CDR3 runs to 15 residues. The V end lost 4 bases, the J end lost 3 bases, and 16 bases lay between the germline ends. Per the germline V gene, CDR1 is SGHAT and CDR2 is FQNNGV. The CDR3 here is CASSWGTDRNYEQYF. The CDR3 region has the DNA TGTGCCAGCAGCTGGGGTACAGACCGGAACTACGAGCAGTACTTC. Full variable domain (missing parts from reference TRBV11-2 and TRBJ2-7): EAGVAQSPRYKIIEKRQSVAFWCNPISGHATLYWYQQILGQGPKLLIQFQNNGVVDDSQLPKDRFSAERLKGVDSTLKIQPAKLEDSAVYLCASSWGTDRNYEQYFGPGTRLTVT.

CDR3 DNA: TGCGCCAGCAGCTGGACCGGGACTAGCGGGACGGTCGAGCAGTACTTC. The encoded protein is CASSWTGTSGTVEQYF. The chain links TRBV5-1 to TRBJ2-7, with 13 bases lining up with TRBD2. V lost 3 bases, J lost 6 bases, and 9 bases stayed unmatched. Germline V gene sequence: CDR1 SGHRS, CDR2 YFSETQ. This CDR3 contains 16 residues.

This clone was counted between two and nine times. This chain links TRBV10-3 with TRBJ1-3; 8 bases agree with TRBD1. In germline, CDR1 is ENHRY, CDR2 SYGVKD. The CDR3 covers 18 residues. V lost 0 bases, J lost 4 bases, and 11 bases stayed unmatched. The DNA for the CDR3 is TGTGCCATCAGTGAGTCCGTTCTTGGCAGGGGGCCGGGAAACACCATATATTTT. Protein: CAISESVLGRGPGNTIYF.

Notes on this clone: Other nucleotide sequences from this sample produce the same CDR3. The genes are TRBV7-2 and TRBJ2-7; 8 positions match TRBD2. The germline V gene encodes CDR1 SGHTA and CDR2 FQGNSA. The CDR3 is 14 residues long. V dropped 5 bases and J dropped 2; count of bases not matched to a gene: 5. CDR3 sequence: CASSPRGGPYEQYF. As DNA, the CDR3 is TGTGCCAGCAGCCCACGCGGGGGGCCCTACGAGCAGTACTTC.

The chain employs TRBV28 and TRBJ2-3, with D possibly being TRBD2 (5 bases). Germline-derived CDR1 and CDR2 are MDHEN and SYDVKM. This CDR3 is built from 15 residues. The V end was cut by 3 bases, the J end by 6 bases, with 16 bases between. This CDR3 reads CASSFEGSPGDTQYF. In DNA, the CDR3 is TGTGCCAGCAGTTTTGAGGGTAGTCCGGGGGATACGCAGTATTTT.

The V gene is TRBV7-7, the J gene TRBJ2-5; D gene uncertain. The CDR3 contains 16 residues. Germline-derived CDR1 and CDR2 are SSHAT and FNYEAQ (reference sequence). V was cut by 3 bases and J by 0 bases, with 14 bases left in between. The DNA of the CDR3 is TGTGCCAGCAGCTTCGGGCGTTCAACCCACCAAGAGACCCAGTACTTC. It encodes CASSFGRSTHQETQYF.

The rearrangement links TRBV7-9 to TRBJ2-3, with D tentatively TRBD1 (7 bases). This CDR3 is built from 15 residues. CDR1 is SEHNR and CDR2 is FQNEAQ in the germline V gene (reference sequence). Between the trimmed V and J ends, which lost 2 bases and 5 bases, there was a span of 14 bases. CDR3 bases: TGTGCCAGCAGCTTACAGGGGGGTTCTGTAGATACGCAGTATTTT. Its protein product is CASSLQGGSVDTQYF.

This chain connects TRBV29-1 to TRBJ2-1; D is perhaps TRBD2 (6 bases). The CDR3 contains 13 residues. Trimming cost V 7 bases and J 12 bases, with 22 bases left between them. Germline lookup yields CDR1 SQVTM and CDR2 ANQGSEA. DNA for the CDR3: TGCAGCGCGCGCCGCTCTGGGGGGACGGGGCAGTTCTTC. Amino acids: CSARRSGGTGQFF.

The chain recombines TRBV7-6 with TRBJ2-1, with D hard to call. The length of the CDR3 is 13 residues. The V gene's germline CDR1 is SGHVS and CDR2 FNYEAQ. Trimming cost V 4 bases and J 6 bases, with 10 bases left between them. As DNA, the CDR3 is TGTGCCAGCAGCTCTCGGGCCCGCAATGAGCAGTTCTTC. Its protein product is CASSSRARNEQFF.

This clone was observed once. This chain joins TRBV29-1 and TRBJ2-3; TRBD1 agrees at 7 bases. The CDR3 runs 15 residues. CDR1 is SQVTM and CDR2 is ANQGSEA in the germline V gene. Trimming at V came to 4 bases and at J to 0 bases, leaving 7 bases not matched to a gene. This CDR3 reads CSVVFPTGSTDTQYF. The CDR3 DNA reads as TGCAGCGTTGTGTTCCCGACAGGGAGCACAGATACGCAGTATTTT.

The V gene is TRBV6-5, the J gene TRBJ1-5, with TRBD1 identical over 7 bases. Germline V gene lookup returns CDR1 MNHEY and CDR2 SVGAGI. V lost 4 bases to trimming and J lost 4 bases; unmatched junction nucleotides: 10. This CDR3 is 16 amino acids long. The chain's CDR3 is CASSSRDGTVNQPQHF. CDR3 nucleotide sequence: TGTGCCAGCAGTTCACGAGATGGGACAGTGAATCAGCCCCAGCATTTT.